What follows are 23 T cell receptor beta chains derived from one specimen sequenced in a study of shared clonotypes between healthy human individuals. Some clones are missing from TCRdb's copy, which holds only in-frame ones; the method was immunoSEQ multiplex PCR. The table lists under 600,000 clones, about 96% of them singletons. Sequencing was carried out using naive CD4+ T cells sorted from blood. Subset indicated: CD45RA+ positively selected. All receptors derive from a young woman in good health.

This chain joins TRBV7-8 and TRBJ2-3; unclear D gene. CDR1 and CDR2 (germline): SGHVS, FQNEAQ. The V gene lost 1 base and the J gene lost 3 bases, with 11 bases spanning the gap. This CDR3 has 15 amino acids. The CDR3 reads CASSLVVMRTDTQYF. CDR3 DNA: TGTGCCAGCAGCTTAGTTGTGATGCGGACAGATACGCAGTATTTT.

The chain carries TRBV19 and TRBJ2-6; D unresolved. Trimming cost V 3 bases and J 0 bases, with 6 bases left between them. The CDR3 spans 15 residues. Germline values: CDR1 LNHDA, CDR2 SQIVND (reference sequence). The CDR3 DNA reads as TGTGCCAGTAGTATGGTGGTCTCTGGGGCCAACGTCCTGACTTTC. Amino acids: CASSMVVSGANVLTF. Complete variable domain (other parts from reference TRBV19 and TRBJ2-6): DGGITQSPKYLFRKEGQNVTLSCEQNLNHDAMYWYRQDPGQGLRLIYYSQIVNDFQKGDIAEGYSVSREKKESFPLTVTSAQKNPTAFYLCASSMVVSGANVLTFGAGSRLTVL.

The V call is TRBV2, the J call TRBJ2-6; D not resolved. Germline loops: CDR1 SNHLY, CDR2 FYNNEI. This CDR3 spans 15 amino acids. With 1 base removed from V and 2 bases from J, the gap between germline ends came to 6 bases. DNA of the CDR3: TGTGCCAGCAGTGAAGAGGGAACTGGGGCCAACGTCCTGACTTTC. Residues: CASSEEGTGANVLTF.

The CDR3: CASSQDGPKAGVKQYF. CDR3 in DNA: TGCGCCAGCAGCCAAGATGGACCGAAGGCAGGAGTAAAGCAGTACTTC. The V call is TRBV4-1, the J call TRBJ2-7, with D uncertain. CDR1 MGHRA and CDR2 YSYEKL come from the germline V gene. The CDR3 consists of 16 residues. The germline V and J ends were trimmed by 0 bases and 8 bases, with 20 bases remaining between them.

The chain has TRBV4-2 and TRBJ2-1, with 8 bases lining up with TRBD2. The V gene end was trimmed by 3 bases and the J gene end by 10 bases; junction bases not matched to a gene: 11. The germline CDR1 and CDR2 sequences are LGHNA and YNFKEQ. The CDR3 runs 15 residues. As DNA, the CDR3 is TGTGCCAGCAGCCATGACTCGGGAGGGCCAAGGGAGCAGTTCTTC. Translated, it gives CASSHDSGGPREQFF.

The genes are TRBV6-6 and TRBJ2-5, with a weak D call TRBD1 (5 bases). V was clipped by 3 bases and J by 0 bases, with 11 bases between them. Germline V gives CDR1 MNHNY, CDR2 SVGAGI (reference sequence). This CDR3 comprises 15 residues. The CDR3 region is CASSYVPGHQETQYF. The CDR3 region has the DNA TGTGCCAGCAGTTATGTCCCAGGGCACCAAGAGACCCAGTACTTC.

This chain links TRBV28 with TRBJ1-5; the match to TRBD1 covers 9 bases. This CDR3 contains 13 residues. Germline assignment: CDR1 MDHEN and CDR2 SYDVKM. The V gene end was trimmed by 9 bases and the J gene end by 10 bases; junction bases not matched to a gene: 10. In nucleotides, the CDR3 is TGTGCCAGTGACTCGGGACAGGGAGGTCCCCAGCATTTT. The encoded protein is CASDSGQGGPQHF.

The rearrangement links TRBV27 to TRBJ2-7, with D perhaps matching TRBD1 (6 bases). The CDR3 runs 17 residues. Trimming removed 1 base at V and 0 bases at J, with 16 bases between. Germline values: CDR1 MNHEY, CDR2 SMNVEV (reference sequence). CDR3 region: CASSLWPQGHRSYEQYF. The CDR3 region has the DNA TGTGCCAGCAGTTTATGGCCCCAGGGACATCGCTCCTACGAGCAGTACTTC.

The chain combines TRBV7-7 with TRBJ2-2; TRBD2 matches at 16 bases. Germline-derived CDR1 and CDR2 are SSHAT and FNYEAQ (reference sequence). Losses at the gene ends were 6 bases for V and 6 bases for J; bases not matched to a gene: 19. The CDR3 is 21 residues long. CDR3 protein: CASSSGTSGRAILQIAGELFF. Here the CDR3 DNA reads TGTGCCAGCAGTTCCGGGACTAGCGGGAGGGCCATTCTCCAGATCGCCGGGGAGCTGTTTTTT.

The genes are TRBV19 and TRBJ1-1; 7 nucleotides match TRBD1. Germline CDR1 is LNHDA and CDR2 is SQIVND (reference sequence). The CDR3 contains 17 residues. With 3 bases clipped from V and 0 bases from J, the junction kept 10 bases outside the gene matches. In DNA form, the CDR3 reads TGTGCCAGTAGTATTGTCAGGACAGGATATTTGAACACTGAAGCTTTCTTT. The encoded protein is CASSIVRTGYLNTEAFF.

The V and J genes are TRBV10-2 and TRBJ2-7; TRBD1 might be the D (5 bases). The CDR3 runs 12 residues. The ends were cut back, 11 bases at V and 3 bases at J, with 14 bases in the middle. Germline values: CDR1 WSHSY, CDR2 SAAADI. This chain's CDR3 is CASRQWYYEQYF. The DNA for the CDR3 is TGCGCCTCCCGACAGTGGTACTACGAGCAGTACTTC.

The rearrangement uses TRBV28 and TRBJ2-7; D might be TRBD1 or TRBD2, each matching 5 bases. The CDR3 spans 11 residues. V was shortened by 10 bases and J by 6 bases, with 13 bases between the two germline ends. Germline V gene lookup returns CDR1 MDHEN and CDR2 SYDVKM. CDR3 sequence reads: CATRDGLEQYF. The CDR3 DNA follows: TGTGCCACCCGGGACGGGCTCGAGCAGTACTTC.

The V and J genes are TRBV15 and TRBJ2-3; 7 bases map to TRBD1. The V and J ends lost 3 bases and 10 bases, in that order; junction bases with no gene match: 4. This CDR3 contains 12 residues. CDR1 is LNHNV and CDR2 is YYDKDF in the germline V gene (reference sequence). For the CDR3, the DNA is TGTGCCACCAGCAGGACAGGGCTTCCGCAGTATTTT. Translated, it gives CATSRTGLPQYF. The variable domain in full, with the rest retrieved from reference TRBV15 and TRBJ2-3, is DAMVIQNPRYQVTQFGKPVTLSCSQTLNHNVMYWYQQKSSQAPKLLFHYYDKDFNNEADTPDNFQSRRPNTSFCFLDIRSPGLGDTAMYLCATSRTGLPQYFGPGTRLTVL.

The gene calls are TRBV4-2 and TRBJ2-4; no reliable D call. CDR1 and CDR2 (germline): LGHNA, YNFKEQ. V was pared by 4 bases and J by 1 base, with 14 bases between. This CDR3 has 16 amino acids. Here the CDR3 DNA reads TGTGCCAGCAGCCTCGACACATCCCTTGCCAAAAACATTCAGTACTTC. Translated, it gives CASSLDTSLAKNIQYF.

The chain links TRBV10-2 to TRBJ1-5; D is possibly TRBD1 (5 bases). The germline CDR1 and CDR2 sequences are WSHSY and SAAADI. V lost 3 bases and J 1 base, leaving 7 bases between the germline ends. CDR3 size: 14 residues. CDR3 nucleotides: TGCGCCAGCAGTGATGGGGGGAGCAATCAGCCCCAGCATTTT. This codes for CASSDGGSNQPQHF.

The chain employs TRBV6-6 and TRBJ1-4, with 8 positions matching TRBD1. The CDR3 has 14 residues. The J segment lost 7 bases and the V segment lost 3 bases, leaving 4 bases of the junction unmatched. Germline values: CDR1 MNHNY, CDR2 SVGAGI (reference sequence). The chain's CDR3 is CASSYRTGIEKLFF. Here the CDR3 DNA reads TGTGCCAGCAGTTATAGGACAGGGATTGAAAAACTGTTTTTT.

The chain employs TRBV7-6 and TRBJ2-2; tentatively, D is TRBD2 (7 bases). V was trimmed by 5 bases and J by 1 base, leaving 14 bases between them. The CDR3 totals 16 residues. Looked up from germline, CDR1 is SGHVS and CDR2 is FNYEAQ. This chain's CDR3 is CASSNRASGNTGELFF. The CDR3 nucleotides are TGTGCCAGCAGCAACAGGGCTAGCGGGAACACCGGGGAGCTGTTTTTT. Full variable domain (remainder filled in from reference TRBV7-6 and TRBJ2-2): GAGVSQSPRYKVTKRGQDVALRCDPISGHVSLYWYRQALGQGPEFLTYFNYEAQQDKSGLPNDRFSAERPEGSISTLTIQRTEQRDSAMYRCASSNRASGNTGELFFGEGSRLTVL.

This clone came up once. The CDR3 DNA follows: TGTGCCAGCAGGTTCGGATGGGGCGGGACCGGGGAGCTGTTTTTT. This sequence encodes CASRFGWGGTGELFF. V usage is TRBV27 and J usage is TRBJ2-2, with D possibly being TRBD1 or TRBD2 (5 bases each). V lost 6 bases and J 5 bases, leaving 16 bases between the germline ends. The CDR3 extends over 15 amino acids. In germline, CDR1 is MNHEY, CDR2 SMNVEV (reference sequence).

This sequence joins TRBV6-5 and TRBJ1-2; D remains ambiguous. Trimming took 0 bases from V and 4 from J, leaving 15 bases between them. The CDR3 runs 16 residues. Germline-derived CDR1 and CDR2 are MNHEY and SVGAGI. The DNA for the CDR3 is TGTGCCAGCAGTTACTCGATGCGGGGAATGTCCTATGGCTACACCTTC. Translating gives CASSYSMRGMSYGYTF.

The chain recombines TRBV5-4 with TRBJ2-5; 14 bases are shared with TRBD2. J gave up 4 bases and V 4 bases, and 9 bases lay outside the gene matches. The CDR3 is 17 amino acids. Germline V gene lookup returns CDR1 SGHNT and CDR2 YYREEE (reference sequence). CDR3 residues: CASSRGLAGGLGETQYF. As DNA, the CDR3 is TGTGCCAGCAGCCGTGGACTAGCGGGAGGTTTGGGAGAGACCCAGTACTTC. Complete variable domain (other parts from reference TRBV5-4 and TRBJ2-5): ETGVTQSPTHLIKTRGQQVTLRCSSQSGHNTVSWYQQALGQGPQFIFQYYREEENGRGNFPPRFSGLQFPNYSSELNVNALELDDSALYLCASSRGLAGGLGETQYFGPGTRLLVL.

For the CDR3, the DNA is TGTGCCAGCACGGCAGGGCGGTCTGGGGCCAACGTCCTGACTTTC. Translated, it gives CASTAGRSGANVLTF. The chain has TRBV2 and TRBJ2-6; a weak D match, TRBD1 (5 bases). The CDR3 runs 15 residues. The germline CDR1 and CDR2 sequences are SNHLY and FYNNEI. V lost 7 bases and J 1 base, leaving 11 bases between the germline ends.

The V call is TRBV15, the J call TRBJ2-1; 8 bases are shared with TRBD2. CDR3 length equals 16 residues. Germline lookup yields CDR1 LNHNV and CDR2 YYDKDF (reference sequence). Unmatched junction bases numbered 10, after V lost 4 bases and J lost 5 bases. CDR3 amino acids: CATSTNLLAAHNEQFF. CDR3 coding DNA: TGTGCCACCAGCACAAACCTACTAGCGGCTCACAATGAGCAGTTCTTC.

The CDR3 loop reads CASSFGLPLFEQFF. In DNA form, the CDR3 reads TGTGCCAGCAGTTTCGGACTCCCTCTATTCGAGCAGTTCTTC. The rearrangement uses TRBV27 and TRBJ2-1; the D gene is possibly TRBD2 (5 bases). V lost 3 bases, J lost 10 bases, and 16 bases lay in between. This CDR3 has 14 residues. CDR1 is MNHEY and CDR2 is SMNVEV in the germline V gene (reference sequence).